Presented here are 10 T cell receptor beta chains from one specimen sequenced in a study of cytomegalovirus exposure and HLA in healthy donors. The PCR used 60 Vbeta and 13 Jbeta primers. Repertoires were generated with immunoSEQ multiplex PCR, while TCRdb's copy carries only in-frame clones and drops some. The sample yields 150,000 to 200,000 clones, approximately 80% seen once. Material: PBMCs. Every receptor here comes from a boy younger than 18 in good health and CMV-seronegative.

The V and J genes are TRBV9 and TRBJ1-6; TRBD1 aligns across 8 bases. Trimming cost V 0 bases and J 12 bases; bases outside gene matches: 2. CDR1 and CDR2 (germline): SGDLS, YYNGEE. The CDR3 has 13 residues. CDR3 sequence: CASSVDRGIPLHF. CDR3 DNA sequence: TGTGCCAGCAGCGTAGACAGGGGGATACCCCTCCACTTT.

The CDR3, as DNA: TGTGCCAGCAGTTTTTCTCCCTTGTCGGAGGCAAAACCCCTCCACTTT. This encodes CASSFSPLSEAKPLHF. The V gene is TRBV27, the J gene TRBJ1-6; no clear D. CDR3 length equals 16 residues. Germline V gene lookup returns CDR1 MNHEY and CDR2 SMNVEV (reference sequence). Deletions cut 3 bases from V and 12 bases from J, with 21 bases between.

The chain recombines TRBV5-5 with TRBJ1-5; no definite D call. The CDR3 sequence is 14 residues long. V was shortened by 0 bases and J by 1 base, with 5 bases between the two germline ends. Germline-derived CDR1 and CDR2 are SGHKS and YYEKEE (reference sequence). Written as DNA, the CDR3 is TGTGCCAGCAGCTTGGAACAGAGCAATCAGCCCCAGCATTTT. This gives the protein CASSLEQSNQPQHF.

The J gene is TRBJ2-5, the V gene TRBV6-4; 7 nucleotides align to TRBD1. Matching the DNA end better, TRBJ2-7 makes the J call doubtful. CDR1 and CDR2 from the germline V gene are MRHNA and SNTAGT. The CDR3 length is 15 residues. The CDR3 bases are TGTGCCAGCAGTGAAACCGGGACAGACCACTACGAGCAGTACTTC. Amino acids: CASSETGTDHYEQYF.

This clone is labeled medium-sized. The chain employs TRBV6-4 and TRBJ2-3; 8 bases fit TRBD2. The germline gives CDR1 MRHNA, CDR2 SNTAGT. V was clipped by 3 bases and J by 2 bases; unmatched bases: 4. CDR3 length: 15 amino acids. Here the CDR3 DNA reads TGTGCCAGCAGTGAATTAGCGGGGACCACAGATACGCAGTATTTT. Its translation: CASSELAGTTDTQYF.

This sequence joins TRBV7-9 and TRBJ2-7; D is unresolved. The CDR3 length is 15 residues. Germline CDR1 SEHNR, CDR2 FQNEAQ (reference sequence). V was shortened by 2 bases and J by 1 base, with 12 bases between the two germline ends. DNA for the CDR3: TGTGCCAGCAGCTTAAATAAGCCCTTGTCCTACGAGCAGTACTTC. It encodes CASSLNKPLSYEQYF.

A few counts support this clone. This chain links TRBV5-4 with TRBJ1-2; 8 positions agree with TRBD1. Germline CDR1 SGHNT, CDR2 YYREEE (reference sequence). CDR3 size: 13 residues. V was pared by 2 bases and J by 5 bases, with 2 bases of the junction left unmatched. This CDR3 is CASSLNRGYGYTF. CDR3 in DNA: TGTGCCAGCAGCTTAAACAGGGGGTATGGCTACACCTTC.

The J gene is TRBJ2-5, the V gene TRBV7-3; tentative D call: TRBD2 (6 bases). The V and J ends lost 6 bases and 5 bases respectively, with 19 bases between them. CDR1 is SGHTA, CDR2 FQGTGA, per germline. This CDR3 contains 15 residues. The CDR3 nucleotides read TGTGCCAGCAGTCGGGGCTTCAGCGGAGGGGAGACCCAGTACTTC. Protein product: CASSRGFSGGETQYF.

The chain links TRBV7-8 to TRBJ1-4, with unresolved D. CDR1 and CDR2 (germline): SGHVS, FQNEAQ. V lost 0 bases and J lost 0, with 8 bases in between. The CDR3 is made up of 16 amino acids. CDR3 nucleotide sequence: TGTGCCAGCAGCTTAGCGCTGGGAGCAACTAATGAAAAACTGTTTTTT. Protein product: CASSLALGATNEKLFF.

The chain is built from TRBV29-1 and TRBJ2-1; unclear D gene. Trimming stripped 0 bases from V and 0 bases from J, with 9 bases between. CDR1 is SQVTM and CDR2 is ANQGSEA in the germline V gene. This CDR3 is built from 15 residues. CDR3 sequence: CSVEEGSSSYNEQFF. In nucleotides, the CDR3 is TGCAGCGTTGAAGAAGGATCTAGCTCCTACAATGAGCAGTTCTTC.